These 27 T cell receptor gamma chains came from one sample sequenced in a study of γδ T cells in repeated Plasmodium falciparum infection. Flow sorting of PBMC yielded separate Vgamma9/Vdelta2+ and Vdelta2-negative gammadelta T cell populations for bulk repertoire analysis. TCRdb redid the clone calls on the multiplex PCR reads with CATT. The profile shows 20,000 to 30,000 gamma-chain clones, approximately 2.9% of them singletons. Sequences were obtained from gamma-delta T cells from blood. These receptors came from a pool of human donors (malaria-infected and uninfected, not separated).

This clone was recorded many times. A far bigger clonotype differs at one base, so this is likely a read error. Other nucleotide sequences from this sample produce the same CDR3. The chain is built from TRGV4 and TRGJ1 or TRGJ2. TCRdb lists no J gene, so it was determined here by aligning the DNA to germline. Germline lookup yields CDR1 EGSTGY and CDR2 YDSYTSSV. CDR3 length: 15 amino acids. The CDR3 DNA follows: TGTGCCACCTGGGATGGTATTCCCCATTACTATAAGAAACTCTTT. Translation gives CATWDGIPHYYKKLF.

This clone was recorded at least ten times. The translation of this DNA and the TCRdb protein of a much larger clone differ at residue 4, probably owing to a read error; the protein shown here is translated from the DNA. The chain carries TRGV4 and TRGJ1 or TRGJ2. In the absence of a J gene in TCRdb, the DNA was matched to germline to assign it here. The germline CDR1 and CDR2 sequences are EGSTGY and YDSYTSSV. The CDR3 is 12 residues long. The CDR3 bases are TGTGCCACCCGGGAGGGGTGGTATAAGAAACTCTTT. Its protein is CATREGWYKKLF.

This clone has at least ten counts. This DNA's translation differs at residue 4 from TCRdb's protein, which comes from a much larger clone; a read error is likely, and the protein shown is translated from the DNA. This same CDR3 is encoded by further DNA sequences in the sample. The gene calls are TRGV9 and TRGJP. Looked up from germline, CDR1 is GITISATS and CDR2 is ISYDGTV (reference sequence). The CDR3 is 16 amino acids. After removal of 9 bases from V and 4 bases from J, the junction contained 9 bases not matched to a gene. The CDR3 coding sequence is TGTGCCTTGAGGAGAAGTCAAGAGTTGGGCAAAAAAATCAAGGTATTT. It codes for CALRRSQELGKKIKVF.

This clone was counted between two and nine times. A far larger clone is only one base removed, so a read error is likely. The sample holds other DNA sequences that translate to the same CDR3. CDR3 protein: CALWEVRRGELGKKIKVF. CDR3 bases: TGTGCCTTGTGGGAGGTGCGGAGAGGAGAGTTAGGCAAAAAAATCAAGGTATTT. This chain connects TRGV9 to TRGJP. The J gene was missing in TCRdb and was found by matching the end of the DNA to germline. CDR1 and CDR2 (germline): GITISATS, ISYDGTV (reference sequence). The CDR3 has 18 amino acids.

This clone came up many times. This chain joins TRGV5 and TRGJ1 or TRGJ2. Per the germline V gene, CDR1 is VINAFY and CDR2 is YDVSNSKD. This CDR3 comprises 11 residues. The ends lost 1 base at V and 11 bases at J; junction bases unmatched: 5. Here the CDR3 reads CATWDSLEKLF. The CDR3 DNA is TGTGCCACCTGGGACAGTCTGGAGAAACTCTTT.

There are many counts of this clone. The chain links TRGV9 to TRGJ1 or TRGJ2. Trimming at V came to 3 bases and at J to 9 bases, leaving 5 bases not matched to a gene. The germline CDR1 and CDR2 sequences are GITISATS and ISYDGTV (reference sequence). The CDR3 is made up of 11 amino acids. The CDR3 DNA reads as TGTGCCTTGTGGGAGCGTTGTAAGAAACTCTTT. It encodes CALWERCKKLF.

This clone was recorded at least ten times. This probably arose from a read error, given a far larger clone one base away. Within the sample, other DNA sequences also encode this same CDR3. The chain couples TRGV5 to TRGJ1 or TRGJ2. Germline CDR1 is VINAFY and CDR2 is YDVSNSKD. The CDR3 length is 14 residues. CDR3 nucleotides: TGCGCCACCTGGGACAGGAGGGCCTATTATAAGAAACTCTTT. Translation gives CATWDRRAYYKKLF.

In its sample, this clone was seen many times. TCRdb records a much larger clone's protein for this DNA, with a difference at residue 3 that likely arises from a read error; the protein given is the translation of the DNA. This rearrangement joins TRGV4 to TRGJ1 or TRGJ2. Germline loops: CDR1 EGSTGY, CDR2 YDSYTSSV. The CDR3 consists of 10 residues. The CDR3 here is CAAWDCEKLF. Written as DNA, the CDR3 is TGTGCCGCCTGGGATTGTGAGAAACTCTTT.

The chain employs TRGV4 and TRGJP2. TCRdb carries no J gene annotation; the J gene was assigned here by matching the DNA with germline. CDR1 EGSTGY and CDR2 YDSYTSSV come from the germline V gene. V trimming: 3 bases; J trimming: 2 bases; junction bases outside the gene matches: 9. The CDR3 runs 16 residues. This chain's CDR3 is CATWDLTRSSDWIKTF. CDR3 in DNA: TGTGCCACCTGGGATCTAACGAGGAGTAGTGATTGGATCAAGACGTTT.

This clone was detected many times. This DNA's translation and the protein TCRdb lists, from a much larger clone, do not match at residue 7, likely due to a read error; the protein shown is translated from the DNA. The DNA of the CDR3 is TGTGCCTTGTGGGAGGTGCTGAGAGGAGAGTTGGGCAAAAAAATCAAGGTATTT. Translating it yields CALWEVLRGELGKKIKVF. The chain carries TRGV9 and TRGJP. The length of the CDR3 is 18 residues. Germline lookup yields CDR1 GITISATS and CDR2 ISYDGTV (reference sequence). V shed 0 bases, J shed 6 bases, and the junction held 8 bases outside the gene matches.

This clone was found many times. The V gene is TRGV8, the J gene TRGJ1 or TRGJ2. CDR3 length equals 13 residues. The V segment lost 4 bases and the J segment 5 bases; nucleotides outside the gene matches: 8. Germline values: CDR1 VENAVY, CDR2 YDSYNSRV. CDR3 in DNA: TGTGCCACCTGGGACAAACCCCATTATAAGAAACTCTTT. It specifies CATWDKPHYKKLF.

This clone was observed a handful of times. The protein TCRdb lists belongs to a much larger clone and differs from this DNA's translation at residue 9, which points to a read error; the protein shown is made from the DNA. This chain links TRGV9 with TRGJP. The J gene, left out of TCRdb, was set here by checking the DNA against germline. This CDR3 has 17 residues. In germline, CDR1 is GITISATS, CDR2 ISYDGTV (reference sequence). CDR3: CALWEVHQGLGKKIKVF. DNA of the CDR3: TGTGCCTTGTGGGAGGTCCATCAAGGGTTGGGCAAAAAAATCAAGGTATTT.

A word on this clone: The protein held in TCRdb is that of a much larger clone and does not match this DNA's translation at residue 7, likely because of a read error; the protein shown is translated from the DNA. The rearrangement joins TRGV9 to TRGJ1 or TRGJ2. TCRdb carries no J gene annotation; the J gene was assigned here by matching the DNA with germline. There are 14 residues in the CDR3. Losses at the gene ends were 0 bases for V and 9 bases for J; bases not matched to a gene: 11. Germline loops: CDR1 GITISATS, CDR2 ISYDGTV (reference sequence). The CDR3 spells CALWEVRLGAKKLF. The DNA for the CDR3 is TGTGCCTTGTGGGAGGTGCGTTTGGGGGCTAAGAAACTCTTT.

In the case of this clone: The sample carries other DNA sequences with the same CDR3. The genes are TRGV9 and TRGJ1 or TRGJ2. TCRdb supplies no J gene; here it was assigned by aligning the nucleotide sequence to germline. The CDR3 spans 15 residues. Germline assignment: CDR1 GITISATS and CDR2 ISYDGTV (reference sequence). With V trimmed by 0 bases and J by 10 bases, 15 bases remained unmatched. CDR3 in DNA: TGTGCCTTGTGGGAGGTGGGACCGCTACGCAGGAAGAAACTCTTT. Amino acids: CALWEVGPLRRKKLF.

This clone has ten or more counts. The protein given by TCRdb reflects a much larger clone and differs at residue 6 from this DNA's translation, likely from a read error; the protein shown is the DNA's translation. The V and J genes are TRGV9 and TRGJ1 or TRGJ2. No J segment appears in TCRdb, so it was assigned here by matching the sequence to germline. There are 13 residues in the CDR3. Trimming took 2 bases from V and 6 from J; bases not matched to a gene: 7. Germline assignment: CDR1 GITISATS and CDR2 ISYDGTV (reference sequence). CDR3: CALWEAISYKKLF. The CDR3 DNA reads TGTGCCTTGTGGGAGGCCATTAGTTATAAGAAACTCTTT.

This clone was counted at least ten times. TCRdb's listed protein matches a much larger clone and diverges from this DNA's translation at residue 13, likely through a read error; the protein shown comes from the DNA. The J segment was not called; the V segment is TRGV5. The CDR3 spans 15 residues. The germline gives CDR1 VINAFY, CDR2 YDVSNSKD. The CDR3 region has the DNA TGTGCCACCTGGGACACAGATAGTAGTGATTGGATCAGGACGTTT. Residues: CATWDTDSSDWIRTF.

In its sample, this clone is medium-sized. Other DNA sequences from this sample encode an identical CDR3 as well. The rearrangement joins TRGV9 to TRGJ1 or TRGJ2. Germline CDR1 reads GITISATS; CDR2 reads ISYDGTV (reference sequence). V lost 2 bases to trimming and J lost 3 bases; unmatched junction nucleotides: 1. There are 12 residues in the CDR3. The CDR3: CALWEGYYKKLF. CDR3 nucleotide sequence: TGTGCCTTGTGGGAGGGTTATTATAAGAAACTCTTT.

In this sample, this clone turned up a few times. With a far larger clone one base away, a read error is the likely cause. In the same sample, other DNA sequences code for this CDR3. The V gene call reads TRGV9; no J gene was called. The CDR3 runs 14 residues. In germline, CDR1 is GITISATS, CDR2 ISYDGTV (reference sequence). The CDR3 loop is CALWEAASYYKKLF. The CDR3 DNA is TGTGCCTTGTGGGAGGCGGCCTCATATTATAAGAAACTCTTC.

This clone was picked up a small number of times. Translating this DNA gives a protein that differs at residue 9 from the TCRdb one, which belongs to a much larger clone; a read error is likely, and the protein shown is this translation. The V gene was identified as TRGV3, while no J gene was called. The CDR3 has 11 residues. Germline values: CDR1 VTNTFY, CDR2 YDVSTARD (reference sequence). In DNA form, the CDR3 reads TGTGCCACCTGGGACAGGCCAGGGAGACTCTTT. Protein product: CATWDRPGRLF.

This clone was picked up many times. The rearrangement links TRGV2 to TRGJ1 or TRGJ2. The J gene was not available in TCRdb and was assigned here by matching the DNA to germline segments. Germline V gene sequence: CDR1 EGSNGY, CDR2 YDSYNSKV. This CDR3 contains 18 residues. Trimming removed 0 bases from V and 0 bases from J; junction bases left unmatched: 14. CDR3 residues: CATWDGPWRISNYYKKLF. The CDR3 DNA sequence: TGTGCCACCTGGGACGGGCCTTGGCGTATTTCGAATTATTATAAGAAACTCTTT.

This clone was counted at least ten times. A read error likely explains this, since a far larger clone differs by one base. The sample carries other DNA sequences with the same CDR3. This sequence joins TRGV5 and TRGJ1 or TRGJ2. The CDR3 consists of 11 residues. Germline values: CDR1 VINAFY, CDR2 YDVSNSKD. The CDR3 coding sequence is TGTGCTACCTGGGACAGGCTGAAGAAACTCTTT. Translating it yields CATWDRLKKLF.

Notes on this clone: This DNA's translation and the protein TCRdb lists, from a much larger clone, do not match at residue 6, likely due to a read error; the protein shown is translated from the DNA. The chain combines TRGV8 with TRGJ1 or TRGJ2. TCRdb offers no J gene call, so here the DNA was matched to germline to obtain one. The J segment lost 0 bases and the V segment lost 4 bases, leaving 15 bases of the junction unmatched. Germline loops: CDR1 VENAVY, CDR2 YDSYNSRV. CDR3 size: 17 residues. The CDR3 loop reads CATWDGGYRANYYKKLF. In DNA, the CDR3 is TGTGCCACCTGGGACGGGGGATATAGGGCGAATTATTATAAGAAACTCTTT.

In its sample, this clone was seen many times. This chain connects TRGV3 to TRGJ1 or TRGJ2. Germline-derived CDR1 and CDR2 are VTNTFY and YDVSTARD (reference sequence). There are 12 residues in the CDR3. The V gene end was trimmed by 0 bases and the J gene end by 12 bases; junction bases not matched to a gene: 8. In DNA form, the CDR3 reads TGTGCCACCTGGGACAGGCCCAAGAGGAAACTCTTT. Encoded protein: CATWDRPKRKLF.

A word on this clone: It differs at one base from a far larger clone, so likely a read error. Other nucleotide sequences from this sample produce the same CDR3. This sequence joins TRGV9 and TRGJ1 or TRGJ2. CDR3 size: 14 residues. Germline V CDR1 and CDR2: GITISATS, ISYDGTV (reference sequence). CDR3 DNA: TGTGCCTTGTGGGAGGGCTGTCGTTATTATAAGAAACTCTTC. As protein: CALWEGCRYYKKLF.

This clone came up a few times. TCRdb records a much larger clone's protein for this DNA, with a difference at residue 2 that likely arises from a read error; the protein given is the translation of the DNA. The chain uses TRGV8 and TRGJ1 or TRGJ2. TCRdb is silent on the J gene; assignment here came from matching the DNA to germline. Germline V lookup: CDR1 VENAVY, CDR2 YDSYNSRV. The CDR3 runs to 11 residues. The CDR3 loop is CTTWITHKKLF. DNA of the CDR3: TGTACCACCTGGATCACTCATAAGAAACTCTTT.

This clone has ten or more counts. It is likely a read error: a sequence one base away is far more abundant. Other DNA sequences within the sample encode an identical CDR3. The genes are TRGV9 and TRGJP. CDR1 and CDR2 from the germline V gene are GITISATS and ISYDGTV (reference sequence). The CDR3 runs to 15 residues. CDR3 protein: CALWESELGKKIKVF. For the CDR3, the DNA is TGTGCCTTATGGGAGTCAGAGTTGGGCAAAAAAATCAAGGTATTT.

In this sample, this clone turned up a few times. TCRdb assigns this DNA the protein of a much larger clone, which departs from its translation at residue 13; this likely reflects a read error, and the protein shown comes from translating the DNA. TRGV9 is the V gene, and the J gene was not called. CDR1 is GITISATS, CDR2 ISYDGTV, per germline (reference sequence). This CDR3 contains 15 residues. The CDR3 here is CALWEREWARDKELF. The DNA for the CDR3 is TGTGCCTTGTGGGAGAGGGAATGGGCCCGGGATAAGGAACTCTTT.